This T cell receptor (beta chain) originates from a study of Ad26.COV2.S vaccination and SARS-CoV-2 variants. Treatment specified: roughly 20 received Ad26.COV2.S at low or high dose, single or two shots; 5 received placebo; per-sample allocation not given. Sampling was done on day 63 after the first vaccine or placebo injection. Boston provided a donor who was an adult aged 18-55 years. Profiling relied on immunoSEQ multiplex PCR, and the TCRdb table lists in-frame clones only, not all of them. The sample shows about 460,000 clones, about 89% of them seen only once. The receptor's source is a person aged 18-60 years who received the Ad26.COV2.S COVID-19 vaccine or a placebo. The sequenced sample was peripheral blood, obtained in a trial of Ad26.COV2.S vaccine versus placebo.

CDR3 sequence reads: CASSLGGRELFF. Written as DNA, the CDR3 is TGTGCCAGCAGTTTGGGAGGGAGGGAGCTGTTTTTT. The V call is TRBV28, the J call TRBJ2-2, with 7 bases lining up with TRBD2. The V and J ends lost 3 bases and 9 bases, in that order; junction bases with no gene match: 1. The germline CDR1 and CDR2 sequences are MDHEN and SYDVKM. The CDR3 loop spans 12 amino acids.